The 28 T cell receptor beta chains given below trace back to one sample, sequenced in a study of beta chain features in type 1 diabetes. The whole isolated RNA underwent reverse transcription, so sequencing captured expressed TCRB transcripts. Generated by immunoSEQ multiplex PCR, the TCRdb table keeps only in-frame clones and is missing some. The sample carries 150,000 to 200,000 clones, about 12% recorded once. The sequencing input was central memory CD4+ T cells from blood. These receptors came from a woman aged 18-29 years in good health.

The sample holds many counts of this clone. The V and J genes are TRBV10-3 and TRBJ1-2; the D is unclear. There are 12 residues in the CDR3. From germline, CDR1 is ENHRY and CDR2 SYGVKD. The V end lost 4 bases, the J end lost 4 bases, and 7 bases lay between the germline ends. This chain's CDR3 is CAISANLYGYTF. CDR3 nucleotides: TGTGCCATCAGTGCTAATCTCTATGGCTACACCTTC.

The chain uses TRBV11-2 and TRBJ2-1; D unclear. Germline CDR1 is SGHAT and CDR2 is FQNNGV. The CDR3 is made up of 15 amino acids. V was shortened by 1 base and J by 8 bases, with 15 bases between the two germline ends. Here the CDR3 DNA reads TGTGCCAGCAGCTTAGTATACTTAGCACCCCATGAGCAGTTCTTC. This codes for CASSLVYLAPHEQFF.

The gene calls are TRBV28 and TRBJ2-7, with a tentative D call TRBD1 (7 bases). The CDR3 extends over 15 amino acids. Germline V lookup: CDR1 MDHEN, CDR2 SYDVKM. Trimming removed 3 bases from V and 7 bases from J, with 19 bases in between. CDR3 DNA: TGTGCCAGCAGTTTGAGGAGGGGGCTCCCTGAAGAGCAGTACTTC. Its protein product is CASSLRRGLPEEQYF.

This sequence joins TRBV7-3 and TRBJ2-4, with 10 bases fitting TRBD1. Germline assignment: CDR1 SGHTA and CDR2 FQGTGA. The V segment lost 5 bases and the J segment 1 base; nucleotides outside the gene matches: 11. The CDR3 is 18 residues long. The CDR3 loop reads CASSPETGGAFAKNIQYF. The CDR3 DNA follows: TGTGCCAGCAGCCCGGAGACAGGGGGCGCCTTCGCCAAAAACATTCAGTACTTC.

This clone was observed a few times. The V and J genes are TRBV27 and TRBJ2-5, with D maybe TRBD1 (5 bases). Germline V gene sequence: CDR1 MNHEY, CDR2 SMNVEV (reference sequence). The V gene lost 8 bases and the J gene lost 4 bases, with 14 bases spanning the gap. This CDR3 comprises 13 residues. Here the CDR3 reads CASHKGQGETQYF. In DNA form, the CDR3 reads TGTGCCAGCCACAAGGGGCAGGGAGAGACCCAGTACTTC.

Only a few counts were recorded for this clone. J is TRBJ1-4 and V is TRBV4-1; TRBD1 is a possible D gene (5 bases). V was shortened by 4 bases and J by 8 bases, with 17 bases between the two germline ends. The CDR3 has 15 residues. Germline CDR1 reads MGHRA; CDR2 reads YSYEKL. Here the CDR3 reads CASSRVAGSNEKLFF. CDR3 nucleotides: TGCGCCAGCAGCCGGGTCGCAGGGTCAAACGAAAAACTGTTTTTT.

This clone was picked up a small number of times. V and J are TRBV7-2 and TRBJ2-2; 8 bases fit TRBD1. V shed 5 bases and J 2 bases; nucleotides not matched to a gene: 7. In germline, CDR1 is SGHTA, CDR2 FQGNSA. The CDR3 totals 16 residues. CDR3 coding DNA: TGTGCCAGCAGCCCAGGGGGCCAGGGAAACACCGGGGAGCTGTTTTTT. Amino acid sequence: CASSPGGQGNTGELFF.

The rearrangement links TRBV5-1 to TRBJ2-7; 7 bases match TRBD1. From germline, CDR1 is SGHRS and CDR2 YFSETQ. J lost 2 bases, V lost 2 bases, and 1 base had no gene match. The CDR3 is made up of 13 amino acids. The CDR3 coding sequence is TGCGCCAGCAGCTTCGGGACAGCCTACGAGCAGTACTTC. The encoded protein is CASSFGTAYEQYF.

The chain couples TRBV19 to TRBJ2-5; no firm D call. V was shortened by 3 bases and J by 2 bases, with 4 bases between the two germline ends. The CDR3 is 12 amino acids. The germline V gene encodes CDR1 LNHDA and CDR2 SQIVND (reference sequence). Here the CDR3 reads CASSIAQETQYF. CDR3 sequence (DNA): TGTGCCAGTAGTATCGCGCAAGAGACCCAGTACTTC. The whole variable domain, remainder taken from reference TRBV19 and TRBJ2-5, is DGGITQSPKYLFRKEGQNVTLSCEQNLNHDAMYWYRQDPGQGLRLIYYSQIVNDFQKGDIAEGYSVSREKKESFPLTVTSAQKNPTAFYLCASSIAQETQYFGPGTRLLVL.

This clone was detected only a few times. This chain connects TRBV7-6 to TRBJ2-7, with 8 bases aligning to TRBD1. This CDR3 has 15 amino acids. Germline CDR1 is SGHVS and CDR2 is FNYEAQ. V shed 5 bases, J shed 6 bases, and the junction held 12 bases outside the gene matches. The CDR3 loop reads CASSPRDRLVGEQYF. Written as DNA, the CDR3 is TGTGCCAGCAGCCCACGGGACAGGCTCGTCGGCGAGCAGTACTTC.

The V gene is TRBV28, the J gene TRBJ2-7; a possible D gene is TRBD2 (6 bases). Per the germline V gene, CDR1 is MDHEN and CDR2 is SYDVKM. The V end was cut by 8 bases, the J end by 1 base, with 12 bases between. The CDR3 extends over 13 amino acids. CDR3 DNA sequence: TGTGCCAGCGGCGGGACCCAATCCTACGAGCAGTACTTC. Translating gives CASGGTQSYEQYF.

The table lists this clone with many counts. The chain recombines TRBV29-1 with TRBJ2-5; D not resolved. CDR1 is SQVTM and CDR2 is ANQGSEA in the germline V gene. The V gene lost 3 bases and the J gene lost 4 bases, with 9 bases spanning the gap. The CDR3 sequence is 12 residues long. The CDR3 DNA is TGCAGCGTTGACCTGACTTTAGAGACCCAGTACTTC. Its protein is CSVDLTLETQYF.

Written as DNA, the CDR3 is TGTGCCAGCAGCCAAGATAGGGGCCCGCCTCTGGCCTACGAGCAGTACTTC. Amino acids: CASSQDRGPPLAYEQYF. The chain recombines TRBV5-4 with TRBJ2-7, with D perhaps TRBD1 (5 bases). Germline CDR1 is SGHNT and CDR2 is YYREEE (reference sequence). The CDR3 runs 17 residues. Trimming removed 4 bases from V and 2 bases from J, with 22 bases in between.

Only a few counts were recorded for this clone. The rearrangement links TRBV7-9 to TRBJ2-1, with 7 bases identical to TRBD1. The germline gives CDR1 SEHNR, CDR2 FQNEAQ (reference sequence). This CDR3 comprises 15 residues. J was trimmed by 9 bases and V by 1 base; bases with no gene match: 9. Here the CDR3 reads CASSLGQGRGGEQFF. As DNA, the CDR3 is TGTGCCAGCAGCTTAGGACAGGGAAGGGGCGGTGAGCAGTTCTTC.

This clone was seen only a few times. This sample also contains other DNA sequences that code for the same CDR3. The chain couples TRBV9 to TRBJ2-6, with 11 bases identical to TRBD1. The germline V gene has CDR1 SGDLS and CDR2 YYNGEE. The CDR3 length is 18 residues. V was pared by 3 bases and J by 0 bases, with 5 bases of the junction left unmatched. Here the CDR3 DNA reads TGTGCCAGCAGCGCGGGGGACAGGGGGTTCTCTGGGGCCAACGTCCTGACTTTC. Protein sequence: CASSAGDRGFSGANVLTF.

This clone came up a few times. The chain recombines TRBV11-2 with TRBJ2-5; perhaps TRBD1 as D (6 bases). The CDR3 contains 12 residues. CDR1 and CDR2 (germline): SGHAT, FQNNGV. Trimming stripped 4 bases from V and 5 bases from J, with 8 bases between. The CDR3 nucleotides read TGTGCCAGCAGCTGGACAGAGGAGACCCAGTACTTC. Translation: CASSWTEETQYF.

This clone was detected only a few times. The rearrangement uses TRBV30 and TRBJ2-3; 10 bases fit TRBD1. Germline CDR1 reads GTSNPN; CDR2 reads SVGIG (reference sequence). The CDR3 totals 13 residues. The V and J ends lost 3 bases and 6 bases, in that order; junction bases with no gene match: 3. The DNA of the CDR3 is TGTGCCTGGAGCGACAGGGGGCCGGATACGCAGTATTTT. Encoded protein: CAWSDRGPDTQYF. The entire variable domain, with the rest obtained from reference TRBV30 and TRBJ2-3, is as follows: SQTIHQWPATLVQPVGSPLSLECTVEGTSNPNLYWYRQAAGRGLQLLFYSVGIGQISSEVPQNLSASRPQDRQFILSSKKLLLSDSGFYLCAWSDRGPDTQYFGPGTRLTVL.

This clone occurred many times. This chain links TRBV7-6 with TRBJ2-1; 9 bases align to TRBD1. This CDR3 comprises 15 residues. Per the germline V gene, CDR1 is SGHVS and CDR2 is FNYEAQ. V gave up 0 bases and J gave up 7 bases; unmatched junction bases: 4. This chain's CDR3 is CASSLARGTGNEQFF. The CDR3 DNA is TGTGCCAGCAGCTTAGCGCGAGGGACAGGGAATGAGCAGTTCTTC. Looking up the rest from reference TRBV7-6 and TRBJ2-1 gives the full variable domain: GAGVSQSPRYKVTKRGQDVALRCDPISGHVSLYWYRQALGQGPEFLTYFNYEAQQDKSGLPNDRFSAERPEGSISTLTIQRTEQRDSAMYRCASSLARGTGNEQFFGPGTRLTVL.

V and J are TRBV7-9 and TRBJ1-4; 9 bases agree with TRBD1. CDR1 and CDR2 from the germline V gene are SEHNR and FQNEAQ (reference sequence). The CDR3 loop spans 14 amino acids. With 0 bases clipped from V and 8 bases from J, the junction kept 1 base outside the gene matches. The CDR3 reads CASSLAGQGEKLFF. The CDR3 DNA reads TGTGCCAGCAGCTTAGCGGGACAGGGAGAAAAACTGTTTTTT.

The chain recombines TRBV7-2 with TRBJ2-1; possibly TRBD2 for D (6 bases). Germline V gene data show CDR1 as SGHTA and CDR2 as FQGNSA. V was pared by 0 bases and J by 9 bases, with 12 bases between. The length of the CDR3 is 14 residues. The CDR3 protein is CASSLATRRVEQFF. The CDR3 bases are TGTGCCAGCAGCTTAGCGACTAGACGGGTTGAGCAGTTCTTC. Looking up the rest from reference TRBV7-2 and TRBJ2-1 gives the full variable domain: GAGVSQSPSNKVTEKGKDVELRCDPISGHTALYWYRQSLGQGLEFLIYFQGNSAPDKSGLPSDRFSAERTGGSVSTLTIQRTQQEDSAVYLCASSLATRRVEQFFGPGTRLTVL.

A word on this clone: This CDR3 is also generated by other DNA sequences in the sample. The DNA of the CDR3 is TGTGCCAGCTCAGAAACAGGGGGCGATCAGCCCCAGCATTTT. Its translation is CASSETGGDQPQHF. This chain connects TRBV18 to TRBJ1-5, with 9 bases that match TRBD1. V shed 5 bases and J 5 bases; nucleotides not matched to a gene: 4. CDR1 and CDR2 (germline): KGHSH, LQKENI. CDR3 length: 14 residues. Using reference TRBV18 and TRBJ1-5 for the parts outside the CDR3, the full variable domain is NAGVMQNPRHLVRRRGQEARLRCSPMKGHSHVYWYRQLPEEGLKFMVYLQKENIIDESGMPKERFSAEFPKEGPSILRIQQVVRGDSAAYFCASSETGGDQPQHFGDGTRLSIL.

The chain joins TRBV7-3 to TRBJ1-4; maybe TRBD1 (6 bases). Trimming stripped 2 bases from V and 7 bases from J, with 14 bases between. The CDR3 is made up of 15 amino acids. Per germline, CDR1 SGHTA and CDR2 FQGTGA. The CDR3 loop reads CASSLGTGSSEKLFF. CDR3 coding DNA: TGTGCCAGCAGCTTAGGTACAGGGTCGAGTGAAAAACTGTTTTTT.

A few counts support this clone. The rearrangement uses TRBV29-1 and TRBJ1-5; maybe TRBD1 (5 bases). The germline V and J ends were trimmed by 6 bases and 6 bases, with 15 bases remaining between them. Germline assignment: CDR1 SQVTM and CDR2 ANQGSEA. The CDR3 extends over 13 amino acids. CDR3 in amino acids: CSVLGTSGQPQHF. The CDR3 nucleotides read TGCAGCGTCCTTGGGACTAGCGGTCAGCCCCAGCATTTT. Using reference TRBV29-1 and TRBJ1-5 for the parts outside the CDR3, the full variable domain is SAVISQKPSRDICQRGTSLTIQCQVDSQVTMMFWYRQQPGQSLTLIATANQGSEATYESGFVIDKFPISRPNLTFSTLTVSNMSPEDSSIYLCSVLGTSGQPQHFGDGTRLSIL.

This clone was seen more than once but under ten times. The chain employs TRBV5-6 and TRBJ1-2; D ambiguous. The CDR3 runs to 13 residues. Deletions cut 0 bases from V and 6 bases from J, with 9 bases between. Germline values: CDR1 SGHDT, CDR2 YYEEEE. The CDR3 nucleotides read TGTGCCAGCAGCTTGGGGACGGGAGATGGCTACACCTTC. Translation: CASSLGTGDGYTF.

The chain is built from TRBV6-6 and TRBJ1-5; 7 bases line up with TRBD1. Germline trimming cut 6 bases from V and 1 base from J; bases unmatched to any gene: 6. This CDR3 region has 15 residues. CDR1 MNHNY and CDR2 SVGAGI come from the germline V gene (reference sequence). The CDR3: CASSPDRSSNQPQHF. The CDR3 DNA follows: TGTGCCAGCAGCCCGGACAGGTCGAGCAATCAGCCCCAGCATTTT.

The rearrangement links TRBV5-1 to TRBJ2-5; 16 bases map to TRBD2. The CDR3 contains 18 residues. The germline V gene has CDR1 SGHRS and CDR2 YFSETQ. Trimming took 3 bases from V and 1 from J; bases not matched to a gene: 6. This chain's CDR3 is CASSSRGLAGGFQETQYF. In DNA form, the CDR3 reads TGCGCCAGCAGCTCGAGGGGACTAGCGGGAGGGTTCCAAGAGACCCAGTACTTC.

This clone was counted at least ten times. The chain combines TRBV27 with TRBJ1-5; D gene uncertain. Germline V gene lookup returns CDR1 MNHEY and CDR2 SMNVEV (reference sequence). The CDR3 is made up of 17 amino acids. With 4 bases removed from V and 1 base from J, the gap between germline ends came to 17 bases. CDR3 nucleotides: TGTGCCAGCAGTTACCCCCCTCCTAAGCGGAGCAATCAGCCCCAGCATTTT. It translates to CASSYPPPKRSNQPQHF.

V gene TRBV5-4 combines with J gene TRBJ2-2; 11 nucleotides agree with TRBD2. V lost 0 bases and J lost 4; bases outside the gene matches: 11. The CDR3 consists of 19 residues. The germline V gene has CDR1 SGHNT and CDR2 YYREEE (reference sequence). The CDR3 here is CASSLARGLAGGRTGELFF. The CDR3 nucleotides are TGTGCCAGCAGCTTGGCAAGAGGGCTAGCGGGAGGTCGCACCGGGGAGCTGTTTTTT.